This TCR beta chain was recovered during a study of T-cell memory formation after mild COVID-19. The study's findings and limits: While clones contracting from day 15 to 85 were balanced between CD4 and CD8, later expanders leaned CD4+.

J lost 0 bases, V lost 7 bases, and 6 bases had no gene match. The V gene's germline CDR1 is SGHVS and CDR2 FQNEAQ. CDR3 size: 16 residues. TCRdb itself ran the 5' RACE reads through MiXCR, one entry per CDR3 protein. Here the sample spans hundreds of thousands of distinct CDR3 sequences, 13% to 15% being singletons. Only a few counts were recorded for this clonotype. Its target is unknown. The chain couples TRBV7-8 to TRBJ2-6, with 7 bases lining up with TRBD1. The TCR sequence derives from a young man who had mild COVID-19 (a few samples of this study predate the infection). Cell type and time point are not known. The sample taken for sequencing was PBMCs or a T cell subset sorted from them (not recorded which). For the CDR3, the DNA is TGTGCCAGCATCGAGGGGGCCCTCTCTGGGGCCAACGTCCTGACTTTC. Translating it yields CASIEGALSGANVLTF.